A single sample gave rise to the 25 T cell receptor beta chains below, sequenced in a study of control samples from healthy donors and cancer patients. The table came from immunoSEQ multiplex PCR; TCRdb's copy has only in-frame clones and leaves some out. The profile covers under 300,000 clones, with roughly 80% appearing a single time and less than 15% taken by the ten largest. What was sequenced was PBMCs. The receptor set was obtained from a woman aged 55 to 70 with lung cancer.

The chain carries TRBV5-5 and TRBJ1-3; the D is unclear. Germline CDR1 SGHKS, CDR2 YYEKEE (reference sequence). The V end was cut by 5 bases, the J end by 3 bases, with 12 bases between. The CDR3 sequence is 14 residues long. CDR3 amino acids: CASSRDGDGNTIYF. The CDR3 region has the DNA TGTGCCAGCAGTCGGGATGGAGATGGAAACACCATATATTTT.

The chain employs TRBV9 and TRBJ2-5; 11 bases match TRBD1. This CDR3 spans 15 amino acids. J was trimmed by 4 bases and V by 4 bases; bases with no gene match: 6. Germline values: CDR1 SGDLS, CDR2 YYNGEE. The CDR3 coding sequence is TGTGCCAGCAGCCCAGGACAGGGGGCTCGAGAGACCCAGTACTTC. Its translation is CASSPGQGARETQYF.

The CDR3 sequence is CASRTSANSPLHF. Written as DNA, the CDR3 is TGTGCCAGCAGGACCTCGGCCAATTCACCCCTCCACTTT. The rearrangement uses TRBV2 and TRBJ1-6; D gene unclear. The CDR3 totals 13 residues. V lost 6 bases, J lost 7 bases, and 10 bases lay in between. The germline CDR1 and CDR2 sequences are SNHLY and FYNNEI. The complete variable domain, with remaining parts taken from reference TRBV2 and TRBJ1-6, reads EPEVTQTPSHQVTQMGQEVILRCVPISNHLYFYWYRQILGQKVEFLVSFYNNEISEKSEIFDDQFSVERPDGSNFTLKIRSTKLEDSAMYFCASRTSANSPLHFGNGTRLTVT.

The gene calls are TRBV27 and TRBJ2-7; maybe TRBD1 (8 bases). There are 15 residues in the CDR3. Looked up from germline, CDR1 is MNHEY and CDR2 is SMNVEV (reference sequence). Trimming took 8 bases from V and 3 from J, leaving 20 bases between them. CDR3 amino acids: CASSLNRGGRYEQYF. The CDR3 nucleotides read TGTGCCAGCTCCCTGAACAGGGGGGGACGCTACGAGCAGTACTTC.

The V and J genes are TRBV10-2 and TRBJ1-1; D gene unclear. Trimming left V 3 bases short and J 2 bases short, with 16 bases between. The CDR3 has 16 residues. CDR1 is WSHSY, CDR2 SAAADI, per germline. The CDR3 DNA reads TGCGCCAGCAGTGATCCCAACGGAGTGTTAAACACTGAAGCTTTCTTT. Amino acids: CASSDPNGVLNTEAFF.

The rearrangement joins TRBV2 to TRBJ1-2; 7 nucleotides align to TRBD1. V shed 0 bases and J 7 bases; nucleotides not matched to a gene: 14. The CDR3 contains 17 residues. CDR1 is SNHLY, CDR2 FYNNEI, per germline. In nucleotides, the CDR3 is TGTGCCAGCAGTGAAGCGCTTTTGACGGCAGGGGGAATTGGCTACACCTTC. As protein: CASSEALLTAGGIGYTF.

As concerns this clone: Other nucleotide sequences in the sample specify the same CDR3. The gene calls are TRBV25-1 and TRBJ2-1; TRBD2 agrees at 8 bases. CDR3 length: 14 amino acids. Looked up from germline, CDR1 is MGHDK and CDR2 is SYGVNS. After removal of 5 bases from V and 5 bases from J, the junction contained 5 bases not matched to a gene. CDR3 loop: CASSLSGSHNEQFF. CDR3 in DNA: TGTGCCAGCAGTTTGAGCGGGAGCCACAATGAGCAGTTCTTC.

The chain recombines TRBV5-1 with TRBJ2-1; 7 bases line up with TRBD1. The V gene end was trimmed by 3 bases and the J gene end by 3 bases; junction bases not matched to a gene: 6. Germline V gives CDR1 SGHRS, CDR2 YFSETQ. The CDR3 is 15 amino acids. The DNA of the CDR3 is TGCGCCAGCAGCTCAACAGGGACAGTCTACAATGAGCAGTTCTTC. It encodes CASSSTGTVYNEQFF.

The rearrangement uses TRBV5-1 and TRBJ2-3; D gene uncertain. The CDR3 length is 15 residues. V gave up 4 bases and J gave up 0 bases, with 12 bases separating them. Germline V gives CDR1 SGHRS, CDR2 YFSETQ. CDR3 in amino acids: CASSELKISTDTQYF. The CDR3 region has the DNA TGCGCCAGCAGCGAGCTAAAGATTAGCACAGATACGCAGTATTTT. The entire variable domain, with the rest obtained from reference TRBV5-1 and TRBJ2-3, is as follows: KAGVTQTPRYLIKTRGQQVTLSCSPISGHRSVSWYQQTPGQGLQFLFEYFSETQRNKGNFPGRFSGRQFSNSRSEMNVSTLELGDSALYLCASSELKISTDTQYFGPGTRLTVL.

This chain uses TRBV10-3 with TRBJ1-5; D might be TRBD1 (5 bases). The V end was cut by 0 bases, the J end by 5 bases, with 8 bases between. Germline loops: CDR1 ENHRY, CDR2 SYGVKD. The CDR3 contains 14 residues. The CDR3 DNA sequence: TGTGCCATCAGTGAGTCTGGAGGGGATCAGCCCCAGCATTTT. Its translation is CAISESGGDQPQHF.

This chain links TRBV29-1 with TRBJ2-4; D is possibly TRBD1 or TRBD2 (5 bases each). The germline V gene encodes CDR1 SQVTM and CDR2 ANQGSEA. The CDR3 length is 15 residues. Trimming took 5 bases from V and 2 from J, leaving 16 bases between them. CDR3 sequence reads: CSVRPTTGPKNIQYF. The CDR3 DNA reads TGCAGCGTTCGGCCGACTACAGGACCCAAAAACATTCAGTACTTC.

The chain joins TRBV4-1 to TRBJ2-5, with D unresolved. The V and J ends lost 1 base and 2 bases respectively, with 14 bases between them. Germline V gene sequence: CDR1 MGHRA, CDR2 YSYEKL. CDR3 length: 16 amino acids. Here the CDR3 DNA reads TGCGCCAGCAGCCAAGGACGACGGCAGACTCAAGAGACCCAGTACTTC. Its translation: CASSQGRRQTQETQYF.

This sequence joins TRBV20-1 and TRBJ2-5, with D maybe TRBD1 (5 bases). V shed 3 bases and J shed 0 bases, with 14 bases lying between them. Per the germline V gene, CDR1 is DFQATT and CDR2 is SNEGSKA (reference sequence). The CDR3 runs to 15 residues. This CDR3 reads CSASGAGGYQETQYF. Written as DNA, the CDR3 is TGCAGTGCTAGTGGGGCTGGCGGTTACCAAGAGACCCAGTACTTC.

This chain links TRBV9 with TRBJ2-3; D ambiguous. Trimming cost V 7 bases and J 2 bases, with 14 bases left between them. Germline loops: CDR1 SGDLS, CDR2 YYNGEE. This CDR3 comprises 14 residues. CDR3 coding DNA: TGTGCCAGCGGGGAATCGGCTGCCACAGATACGCAGTATTTT. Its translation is CASGESAATDTQYF. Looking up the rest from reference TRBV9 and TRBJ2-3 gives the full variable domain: DSGVTQTPKHLITATGQRVTLRCSPRSGDLSVYWYQQSLDQGLQFLIQYYNGEERAKGNILERFSAQQFPDLHSELNLSSLELGDSALYFCASGESAATDTQYFGPGTRLTVL.

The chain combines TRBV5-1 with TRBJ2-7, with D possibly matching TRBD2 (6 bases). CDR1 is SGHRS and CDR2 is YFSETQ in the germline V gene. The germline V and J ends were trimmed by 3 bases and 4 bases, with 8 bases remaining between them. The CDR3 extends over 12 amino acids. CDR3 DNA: TGCGCCAGCAGCTCCGGGACTTACGAGCAGTACTTC. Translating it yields CASSSGTYEQYF. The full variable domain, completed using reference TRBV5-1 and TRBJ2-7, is KAGVTQTPRYLIKTRGQQVTLSCSPISGHRSVSWYQQTPGQGLQFLFEYFSETQRNKGNFPGRFSGRQFSNSRSEMNVSTLELGDSALYLCASSSGTYEQYFGPGTRLTVT.

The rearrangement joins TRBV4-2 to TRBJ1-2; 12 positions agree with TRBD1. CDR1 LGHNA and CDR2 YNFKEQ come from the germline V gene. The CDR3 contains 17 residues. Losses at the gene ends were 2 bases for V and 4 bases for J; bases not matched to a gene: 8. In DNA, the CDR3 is TGTGCCAGCAGCCAAACTGCCGGGACAGGGGGCCTCTATGGCTACACCTTC. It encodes CASSQTAGTGGLYGYTF.

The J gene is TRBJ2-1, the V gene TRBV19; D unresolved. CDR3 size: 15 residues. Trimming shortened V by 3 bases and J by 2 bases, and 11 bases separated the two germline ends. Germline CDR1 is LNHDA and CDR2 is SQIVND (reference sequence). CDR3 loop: CASSIGRPTYNEQFF. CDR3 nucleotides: TGTGCCAGTAGTATCGGACGGCCTACCTACAATGAGCAGTTCTTC.

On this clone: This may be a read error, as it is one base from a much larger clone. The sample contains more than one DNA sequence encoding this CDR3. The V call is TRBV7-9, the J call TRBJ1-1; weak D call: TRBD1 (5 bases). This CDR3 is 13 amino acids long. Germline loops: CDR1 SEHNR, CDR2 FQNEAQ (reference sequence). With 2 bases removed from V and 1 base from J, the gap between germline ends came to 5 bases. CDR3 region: CASSLQGNTEAFF. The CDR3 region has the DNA TGTGCCAGCAGCTTACAGGGGAACACTGAAGCTTTCTTT. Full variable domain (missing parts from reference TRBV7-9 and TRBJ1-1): DTGVSQNPRHKITKRGQNVTFRCDPISEHNRLYWYRQTLGQGPEFLTYFQNEAQLEKSRLLSDRFSAERPKGSFSTLEIQRTEQGDSAMYLCASSLQGNTEAFFGQGTRLTVV.

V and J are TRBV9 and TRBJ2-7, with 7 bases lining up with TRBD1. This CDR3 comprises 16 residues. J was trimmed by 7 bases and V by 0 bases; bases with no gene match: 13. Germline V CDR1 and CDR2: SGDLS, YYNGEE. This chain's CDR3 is CASSVDGPGGLGEQYF. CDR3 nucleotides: TGTGCCAGCAGCGTAGATGGGCCAGGGGGTCTTGGAGAGCAGTACTTC.

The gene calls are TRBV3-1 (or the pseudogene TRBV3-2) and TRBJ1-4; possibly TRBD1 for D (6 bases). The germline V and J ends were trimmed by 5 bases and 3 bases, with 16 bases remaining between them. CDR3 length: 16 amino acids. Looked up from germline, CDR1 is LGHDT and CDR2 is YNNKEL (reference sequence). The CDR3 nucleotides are TGTGCCAGCAGCGGGCACCCGGGGGCGGCTAATGAAAAACTGTTTTTT. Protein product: CASSGHPGAANEKLFF.

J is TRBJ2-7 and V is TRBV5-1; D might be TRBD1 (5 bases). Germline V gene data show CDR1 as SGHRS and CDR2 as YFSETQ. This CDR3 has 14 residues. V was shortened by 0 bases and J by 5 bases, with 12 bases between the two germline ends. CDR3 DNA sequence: TGCGCCAGCAGCTTGGCCCCAGGGTCCCACGAGCAGTACTTC. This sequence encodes CASSLAPGSHEQYF. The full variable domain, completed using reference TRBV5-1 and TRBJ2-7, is KAGVTQTPRYLIKTRGQQVTLSCSPISGHRSVSWYQQTPGQGLQFLFEYFSETQRNKGNFPGRFSGRQFSNSRSEMNVSTLELGDSALYLCASSLAPGSHEQYFGPGTRLTVT.

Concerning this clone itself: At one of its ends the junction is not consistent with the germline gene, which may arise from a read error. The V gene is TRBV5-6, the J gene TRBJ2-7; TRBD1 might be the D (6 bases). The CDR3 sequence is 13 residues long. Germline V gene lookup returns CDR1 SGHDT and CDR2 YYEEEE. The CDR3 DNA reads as TGTGCCAGCCGCTCTCAGGGGATCAGCGATAGTCAATTC. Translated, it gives CASRSQGISDSQF.

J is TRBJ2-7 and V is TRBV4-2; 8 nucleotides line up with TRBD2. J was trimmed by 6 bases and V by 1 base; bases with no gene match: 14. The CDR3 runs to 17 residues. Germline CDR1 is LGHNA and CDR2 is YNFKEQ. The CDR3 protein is CASSQARGGTSKAEQYF. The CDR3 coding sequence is TGTGCCAGCAGCCAAGCCCGCGGCGGGACTAGTAAGGCCGAGCAGTACTTC.

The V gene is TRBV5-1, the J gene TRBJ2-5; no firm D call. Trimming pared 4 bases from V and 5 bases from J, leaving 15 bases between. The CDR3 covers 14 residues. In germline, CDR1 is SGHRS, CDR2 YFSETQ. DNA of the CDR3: TGCGCCAGCAGCCCCTCCCTGGGGTGGGAGACCCAGTACTTC. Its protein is CASSPSLGWETQYF.

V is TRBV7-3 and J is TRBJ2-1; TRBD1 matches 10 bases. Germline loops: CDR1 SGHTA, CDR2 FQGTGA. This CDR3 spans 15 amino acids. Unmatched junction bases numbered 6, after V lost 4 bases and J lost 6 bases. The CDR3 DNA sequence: TGTGCCAGCAGCTCGTGGGACAGGGGACTCAATGAGCAGTTCTTC. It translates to CASSSWDRGLNEQFF.